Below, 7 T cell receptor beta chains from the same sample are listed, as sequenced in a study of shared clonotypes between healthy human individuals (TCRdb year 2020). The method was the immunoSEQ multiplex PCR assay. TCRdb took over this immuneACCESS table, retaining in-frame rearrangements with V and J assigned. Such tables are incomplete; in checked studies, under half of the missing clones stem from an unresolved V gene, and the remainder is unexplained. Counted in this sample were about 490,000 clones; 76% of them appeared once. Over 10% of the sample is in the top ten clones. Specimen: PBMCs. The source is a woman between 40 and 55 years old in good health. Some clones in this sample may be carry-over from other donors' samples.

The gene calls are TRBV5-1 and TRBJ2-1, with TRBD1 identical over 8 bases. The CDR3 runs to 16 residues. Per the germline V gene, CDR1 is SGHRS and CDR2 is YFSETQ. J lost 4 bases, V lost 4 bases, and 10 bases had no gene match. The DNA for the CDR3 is TGCGCCAGCAGCCCCGGGCAGGGGGCGGCATACAATGAGCAGTTCTTC. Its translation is CASSPGQGAAYNEQFF.

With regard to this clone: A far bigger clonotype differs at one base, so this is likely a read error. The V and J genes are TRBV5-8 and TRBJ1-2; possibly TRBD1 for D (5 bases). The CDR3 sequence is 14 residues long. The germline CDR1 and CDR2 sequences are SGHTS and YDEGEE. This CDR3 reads CVSSLDTGDYGYTF. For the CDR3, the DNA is TGTGTCAGCAGCTTGGATACAGGAGACTATGGCTACACCTTC.

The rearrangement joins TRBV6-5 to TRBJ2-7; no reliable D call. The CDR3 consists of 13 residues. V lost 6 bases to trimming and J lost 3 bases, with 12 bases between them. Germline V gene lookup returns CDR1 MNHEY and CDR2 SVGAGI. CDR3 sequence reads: CASRLDGHYEQYF. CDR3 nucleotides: TGTGCCAGCAGACTGGACGGGCACTACGAGCAGTACTTC.

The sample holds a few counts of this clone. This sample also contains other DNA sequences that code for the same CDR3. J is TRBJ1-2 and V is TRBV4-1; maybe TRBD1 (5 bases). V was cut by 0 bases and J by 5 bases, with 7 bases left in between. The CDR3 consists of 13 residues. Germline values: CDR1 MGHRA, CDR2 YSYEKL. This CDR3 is CASSQEGGYGYTF. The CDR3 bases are TGCGCCAGCAGCCAAGAGGGGGGGTATGGCTACACCTTC.

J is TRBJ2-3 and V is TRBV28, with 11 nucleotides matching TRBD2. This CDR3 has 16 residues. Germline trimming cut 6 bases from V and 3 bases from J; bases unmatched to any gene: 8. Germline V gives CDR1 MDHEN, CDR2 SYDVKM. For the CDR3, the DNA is TGTGCCAGCAGACCCACTAGCGGGAGAGGGACAGATACGCAGTATTTT. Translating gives CASRPTSGRGTDTQYF.

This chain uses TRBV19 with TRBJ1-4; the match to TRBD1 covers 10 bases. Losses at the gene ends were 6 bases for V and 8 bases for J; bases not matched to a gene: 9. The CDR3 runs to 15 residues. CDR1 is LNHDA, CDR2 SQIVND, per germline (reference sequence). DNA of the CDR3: TGTGCCAGTAGCAAAGGGACAGGGGAGAACGAAAAACTGTTTTTT. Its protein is CASSKGTGENEKLFF.

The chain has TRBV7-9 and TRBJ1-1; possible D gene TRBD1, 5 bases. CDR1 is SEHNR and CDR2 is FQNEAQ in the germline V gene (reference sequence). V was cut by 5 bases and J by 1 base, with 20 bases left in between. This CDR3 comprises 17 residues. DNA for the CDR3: TGTGCCAGCAGCCCTAGTGGGGCCGGATTGAGGAACACTGAAGCTTTCTTT. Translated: CASSPSGAGLRNTEAFF. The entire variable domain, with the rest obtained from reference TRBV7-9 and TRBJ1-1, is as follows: DTGVSQNPRHKITKRGQNVTFRCDPISEHNRLYWYRQTLGQGPEFLTYFQNEAQLEKSRLLSDRFSAERPKGSFSTLEIQRTEQGDSAMYLCASSPSGAGLRNTEAFFGQGTRLTVV.